One sample yielded the 31 T cell receptor beta chains listed below, sequenced in a study of T cell responses to AZD1222 COVID-19 vaccine. The method was immunoSEQ multiplex PCR; TCRdb's version includes in-frame clones alone and lacks a portion of them. This repertoire shows about 150,000 clones, roughly 90% found once; its top ten account for about 1.5%. This specimen was peripheral blood, taken on day 0 of AZD1222 vaccination. These receptors were taken from an adult in good health.

The chain employs TRBV11-2 and TRBJ2-1, with TRBD2 matching 7 bases. Germline lookup yields CDR1 SGHAT and CDR2 FQNNGV. The CDR3 runs to 19 residues. Unmatched junction bases numbered 15, after V lost 4 bases and J lost 0 bases. CDR3 amino acids: CASSSPFSGGGHSYNEQFF. CDR3 nucleotides: TGTGCCAGCAGCTCCCCCTTTTCGGGGGGAGGTCACTCCTACAATGAGCAGTTCTTC. Complete variable domain (other parts from reference TRBV11-2 and TRBJ2-1): EAGVAQSPRYKIIEKRQSVAFWCNPISGHATLYWYQQILGQGPKLLIQFQNNGVVDDSQLPKDRFSAERLKGVDSTLKIQPAKLEDSAVYLCASSSPFSGGGHSYNEQFFGPGTRLTVL.

V gene TRBV4-3 combines with J gene TRBJ2-5; 8 bases are shared with TRBD2. Germline CDR1 LGHNA, CDR2 YSLEER. The CDR3 length is 15 residues. With V trimmed by 1 base and J by 5 bases, 6 bases remained unmatched. CDR3 residues: CASSQVRGGRETQYF. Written as DNA, the CDR3 is TGCGCCAGCAGCCAAGTTCGGGGGGGCAGGGAGACCCAGTACTTC.

CDR3 loop: CASSPMTVKSSGNTIYF. CDR3 DNA sequence: TGTGCCAGTAGTCCGATGACCGTGAAATCCTCTGGAAACACCATATATTTT. V gene TRBV19 combines with J gene TRBJ1-3; D remains unclear. Trimming pared 5 bases from V and 0 bases from J, leaving 17 bases between. This CDR3 region has 17 residues. From germline, CDR1 is LNHDA and CDR2 SQIVND (reference sequence).

The rearrangement joins TRBV19 to TRBJ2-2; 14 bases map to TRBD2. CDR1 is LNHDA, CDR2 SQIVND, per germline (reference sequence). The CDR3 runs to 16 residues. The trim removed 3 bases at V and 7 bases at J, leaving 4 bases unmatched. CDR3 DNA: TGTGCCAGTAGTATGACTAGCGGGAGGGCCTTCGGGGAGCTGTTTTTT. Its translation is CASSMTSGRAFGELFF.

The V call is TRBV9, the J call TRBJ2-7; the D gene could be TRBD1 or TRBD2 (5 bases each). The CDR3 covers 14 residues. V lost 2 bases to trimming and J lost 4 bases, with 13 bases between them. Germline V gives CDR1 SGDLS, CDR2 YYNGEE. CDR3 coding DNA: TGTGCCAGCAGCGTGGGGGTCGAACCTTACGAGCAGTACTTC. Residues: CASSVGVEPYEQYF.

The rearrangement uses TRBV4-1 and TRBJ1-1, with D perhaps TRBD1 (5 bases). Trimming stripped 5 bases from V and 2 bases from J, with 12 bases between. In germline, CDR1 is MGHRA, CDR2 YSYEKL. This CDR3 is built from 14 residues. In DNA, the CDR3 is TGCGCCAGCAGCTGGGGGGAGGGCAACACTGAAGCTTTCTTT. It yields the protein CASSWGEGNTEAFF.

The chain has TRBV14 and TRBJ1-2; 12 nucleotides align to TRBD1. The CDR3 spans 13 residues. Germline values: CDR1 SGHDN, CDR2 FVKESK. V gave up 6 bases and J gave up 4 bases; unmatched junction bases: 0. The CDR3 region is CASRGQGAYGYTF. The DNA for the CDR3 is TGTGCCAGCAGGGGACAGGGGGCCTATGGCTACACCTTC.

V usage is TRBV27 and J usage is TRBJ2-1; D not certain. The length of the CDR3 is 13 residues. Germline V CDR1 and CDR2: MNHEY, SMNVEV (reference sequence). Trimming pared 0 bases from V and 4 bases from J, leaving 4 bases between. The CDR3 nucleotides are TGTGCCAGCAGTTTATCGCGGTACAATGAGCAGTTCTTC. Its translation: CASSLSRYNEQFF.

The chain carries TRBV19 and TRBJ2-3; no clear D gene. The CDR3 is 11 amino acids. V was clipped by 7 bases and J by 5 bases, with 7 bases between them. Germline assignment: CDR1 LNHDA and CDR2 SQIVND (reference sequence). The CDR3: CASIQGDTQYF. The CDR3 DNA reads TGTGCCAGTATACAAGGAGATACGCAGTATTTT.

This clone was detected once. The genes are TRBV27 and TRBJ1-5, with 8 bases identical to TRBD1. V shed 5 bases and J 4 bases; nucleotides not matched to a gene: 4. Germline CDR1 and CDR2: MNHEY and SMNVEV (reference sequence). The CDR3 length is 14 residues. The CDR3 is CASSEDRANQPQHF. The CDR3 coding sequence is TGTGCCAGCAGTGAGGACAGGGCAAATCAGCCCCAGCATTTT.

The chain couples TRBV10-3 to TRBJ1-2; D is unresolved. The CDR3 sequence is 12 residues long. The V and J ends lost 8 bases and 1 base respectively, with 8 bases between them. Germline CDR1 and CDR2: ENHRY and SYGVKD. The CDR3 DNA follows: TGTGCCATCGGTAGTAGTAACTATGGCTACACCTTC. The encoded protein is CAIGSSNYGYTF.

This rearrangement joins TRBV11-2 to TRBJ2-3, with D maybe TRBD2 (6 bases). Between the trimmed V and J ends, which lost 6 bases and 6 bases, there was a span of 7 bases. Germline assignment: CDR1 SGHAT and CDR2 FQNNGV. The CDR3 contains 11 residues. CDR3 loop: CASRSGDTQYF. In nucleotides, the CDR3 is TGTGCCAGCAGGAGCGGGGATACGCAGTATTTT.

The V gene is TRBV18, the J gene TRBJ1-1; no clear D. Per the germline V gene, CDR1 is KGHSH and CDR2 is LQKENI. The V and J ends lost 0 bases and 6 bases respectively, with 14 bases between them. The CDR3 spans 15 residues. CDR3 DNA sequence: TGTGCCAGCTCACCACCGTCAGGCCGGGTCGCTGAAGCTTTCTTT. Protein product: CASSPPSGRVAEAFF.

The V and J genes are TRBV4-1 and TRBJ1-1; D remains unclear. The germline V gene has CDR1 MGHRA and CDR2 YSYEKL. V was pared by 2 bases and J by 1 base, with 11 bases between. The CDR3 is 15 residues long. CDR3 sequence: CASSQLGPQNTEAFF. The CDR3, as DNA: TGCGCCAGCAGCCAACTCGGGCCACAGAACACTGAAGCTTTCTTT.

The chain has TRBV13 and TRBJ2-3; 7 nucleotides line up with TRBD2. Germline V gene data show CDR1 as PRHDT and CDR2 as FYEKMQ (reference sequence). The ends lost 5 bases at V and 3 bases at J; junction bases unmatched: 20. This CDR3 region has 19 residues. The CDR3 nucleotides read TGTGCCAGCAGCCTCCGTAGTATTACGTTGCTAGCGGCAACAGATACGCAGTATTTT. Translated, it gives CASSLRSITLLAATDTQYF.

V gene TRBV20-1 combines with J gene TRBJ2-1, with D unclear. V was clipped by 1 base and J by 12 bases, with 7 bases between them. Germline lookup yields CDR1 DFQATT and CDR2 SNEGSKA (reference sequence). This CDR3 comprises 10 residues. The chain's CDR3 is CSARGPRQFF. CDR3 bases: TGCAGTGCTAGAGGGCCTCGGCAGTTCTTC.

This chain connects TRBV6-2 or TRBV6-3 to TRBJ2-7, with D uncertain. V was cut by 0 bases and J by 4 bases, with 13 bases left in between. Germline assignment: CDR1 MNHEY and CDR2 SVGEGT. The CDR3 loop spans 15 amino acids. CDR3 bases: TGTGCCAGCAGTTACTCGGGAATTTACACTTACGAGCAGTACTTC. It translates to CASSYSGIYTYEQYF.

The chain combines TRBV24-1 with TRBJ1-1; TRBD1 aligns across 9 bases. After removal of 9 bases from V and 1 base from J, the junction contained 8 bases not matched to a gene. This CDR3 region has 15 residues. Germline V lookup: CDR1 KGHDR, CDR2 SFDVKD. CDR3 loop: CATRPGQGTNTEAFF. The CDR3 nucleotides are TGTGCCACCCGCCCGGGACAGGGAACGAACACTGAAGCTTTCTTT.

This CDR3 reads CASSYAQGDNEQFF. In nucleotides, the CDR3 is TGTGCCAGCAGTTACGCCCAGGGAGACAATGAGCAGTTCTTC. This chain joins TRBV6-6 and TRBJ2-1; D possibly uses TRBD1 or TRBD2 (5 bases each). The germline V gene encodes CDR1 MNHNY and CDR2 SVGAGI (reference sequence). The CDR3 extends over 14 amino acids. Deletions cut 2 bases from V and 5 bases from J, with 10 bases between.

This clone was recorded once. The chain combines TRBV6-2 or TRBV6-3 with TRBJ1-2, with a weak D call TRBD1 (6 bases). CDR1 MNHEY and CDR2 SVGEGT come from the germline V gene. The CDR3 is made up of 17 amino acids. Trimming took off 5 bases at V and 7 bases at J, with 26 bases between the two ends. This CDR3 reads CASSTWGPRGFGSGYTF. For the CDR3, the DNA is TGTGCCAGCAGTACGTGGGGACCCAGGGGATTCGGAAGTGGCTACACCTTC.

This rearrangement joins TRBV7-6 to TRBJ2-1; no definite D call. This CDR3 is built from 13 residues. Trimming removed 3 bases from V and 4 bases from J, with 7 bases in between. Germline lookup yields CDR1 SGHVS and CDR2 FNYEAQ. CDR3 DNA sequence: TGTGCCAGCAGCTTTCGCGAATACAATGAGCAGTTCTTC. This encodes CASSFREYNEQFF.

The chain is built from TRBV27 and TRBJ2-5, with 7 bases identical to TRBD1. J gave up 2 bases and V 6 bases, and 9 bases lay outside the gene matches. From germline, CDR1 is MNHEY and CDR2 SMNVEV (reference sequence). The CDR3 contains 15 residues. CDR3 loop: CASSQAGQAQETQYF. CDR3 DNA sequence: TGTGCCAGCAGCCAAGCCGGACAGGCTCAAGAGACCCAGTACTTC.

This rearrangement joins TRBV7-9 to TRBJ1-3, with 8 nucleotides matching TRBD1. Germline CDR1 and CDR2: SEHNR and FQNEAQ (reference sequence). This CDR3 has 16 residues. V shed 6 bases and J 5 bases; nucleotides not matched to a gene: 12. CDR3 in DNA: TGTGCCAGCAGTCGTCCGGGACAGGAATTCAGAAACACCATATATTTT. Its translation is CASSRPGQEFRNTIYF.

J is TRBJ1-2 and V is TRBV3-1 (or the pseudogene TRBV3-2); possibly TRBD1 for D (6 bases). There are 14 residues in the CDR3. V was clipped by 3 bases and J by 4 bases, with 12 bases between them. Germline V gives CDR1 LGHDT, CDR2 YNNKEL (reference sequence). CDR3 sequence reads: CASSQEGGLYGYTF. In nucleotides, the CDR3 is TGTGCCAGCAGCCAGGAGGGGGGGCTCTATGGCTACACCTTC.

This chain connects TRBV7-3 to TRBJ1-6; 8 positions match TRBD1. From germline, CDR1 is SGHTA and CDR2 FQGTGA. The V and J ends lost 5 bases and 8 bases, in that order; junction bases with no gene match: 5. The CDR3 runs 14 residues. CDR3 DNA sequence: TGTGCCAGCAGCGTTACAGGGGGGGATTCACCCCTCCACTTT. It codes for CASSVTGGDSPLHF.

This sequence joins TRBV28 and TRBJ1-2; D may be TRBD1 (5 bases). V was clipped by 6 bases and J by 8 bases, with 22 bases between them. The germline gives CDR1 MDHEN, CDR2 SYDVKM. This CDR3 spans 15 amino acids. CDR3 sequence reads: CASRTHDSAGRGYTF. The CDR3 coding sequence is TGTGCCAGCAGAACACATGATTCGGCAGGGAGGGGCTACACCTTC.

The genes are TRBV11-2 and TRBJ1-2; TRBD1 is a possible D gene (5 bases). The CDR3 runs 12 residues. Trimming left V 5 bases short and J 6 bases short, with 10 bases between. Germline lookup yields CDR1 SGHAT and CDR2 FQNNGV. The CDR3 is CASSQEGNGYTF. The CDR3 DNA reads TGTGCCAGCAGCCAGGAGGGGAATGGCTACACCTTC.

This clone has only one observation. The V gene is TRBV5-1, the J gene TRBJ1-2, with 8 bases lining up with TRBD1. Germline CDR1 reads SGHRS; CDR2 reads YFSETQ. V was clipped by 3 bases and J by 8 bases; unmatched bases: 9. The CDR3 contains 14 residues. CDR3 sequence (DNA): TGCGCCAGCAGCTGGGACGGACAGGGTGGCGGCTACACCTTC. This sequence encodes CASSWDGQGGGYTF.

The chain carries TRBV7-9 and TRBJ2-3; D might be TRBD1 (5 bases). This CDR3 has 14 residues. The ends were cut back, 4 bases at V and 3 bases at J, with 11 bases in the middle. Germline V lookup: CDR1 SEHNR, CDR2 FQNEAQ (reference sequence). CDR3 amino acids: CASSWVGATDTQYF. CDR3 DNA sequence: TGTGCCAGCAGCTGGGTAGGGGCTACAGATACGCAGTATTTT. The full variable domain, in which reference TRBV7-9 and TRBJ2-3 provide the parts outside the CDR3, is DTGVSQNPRHKITKRGQNVTFRCDPISEHNRLYWYRQTLGQGPEFLTYFQNEAQLEKSRLLSDRFSAERPKGSFSTLEIQRTEQGDSAMYLCASSWVGATDTQYFGPGTRLTVL.

The genes are TRBV30 and TRBJ2-3; TRBD2 aligns across 7 bases. Germline assignment: CDR1 GTSNPN and CDR2 SVGIG (reference sequence). The J segment lost 4 bases and the V segment lost 1 base, leaving 8 bases of the junction unmatched. There are 15 residues in the CDR3. The chain's CDR3 is CAWSAGSGISDTQYF. The CDR3 nucleotides are TGTGCCTGGAGTGCCGGGAGCGGGATTTCAGATACGCAGTATTTT.

The CDR3 loop is CASSGTGGRSTDTQYF. The CDR3 DNA is TGTGCCAGCAGCGGAACCGGGGGGCGGAGCACAGATACGCAGTATTTT. This sequence joins TRBV7-2 and TRBJ2-3; possibly TRBD2 for D (7 bases). Between the trimmed V and J ends, which lost 5 bases and 0 bases, there was a span of 15 bases. The CDR3 extends over 16 amino acids. CDR1 SGHTA and CDR2 FQGNSA come from the germline V gene. The full variable domain, rest sourced from reference TRBV7-2 and TRBJ2-3, is GAGVSQSPSNKVTEKGKDVELRCDPISGHTALYWYRQSLGQGLEFLIYFQGNSAPDKSGLPSDRFSAERTGGSVSTLTIQRTQQEDSAVYLCASSGTGGRSTDTQYFGPGTRLTVL.